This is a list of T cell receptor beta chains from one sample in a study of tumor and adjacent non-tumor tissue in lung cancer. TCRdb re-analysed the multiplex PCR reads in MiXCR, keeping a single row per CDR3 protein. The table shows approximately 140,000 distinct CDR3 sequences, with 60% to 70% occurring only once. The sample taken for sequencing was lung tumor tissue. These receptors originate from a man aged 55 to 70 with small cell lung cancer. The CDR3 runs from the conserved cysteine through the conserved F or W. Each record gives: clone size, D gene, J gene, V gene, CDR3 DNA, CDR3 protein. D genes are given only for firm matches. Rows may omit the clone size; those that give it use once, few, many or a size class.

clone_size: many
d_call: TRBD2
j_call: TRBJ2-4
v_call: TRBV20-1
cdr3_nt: TGCAGTGCTCTACTAGCGTCGGCCAAAAACATTCAGTACTTC
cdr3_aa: CSALLASAKNIQYF

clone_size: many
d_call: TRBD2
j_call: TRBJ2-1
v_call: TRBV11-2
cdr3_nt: TGTGCCACGGGACTAGCGGGAGGTGATGAGCAGTTCTTC
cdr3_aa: CATGLAGGDEQFF

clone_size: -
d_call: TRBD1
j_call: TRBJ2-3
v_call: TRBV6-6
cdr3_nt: TGTGCCAGCAAGAGCCGGGACAGGGGACCCGATACGCAGTATTTT
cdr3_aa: CASKSRDRGPDTQYF

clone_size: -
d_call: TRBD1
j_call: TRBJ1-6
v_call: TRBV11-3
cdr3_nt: TGTGCCAGCGGCCAGCACCGGGACAGGGTCTCCGCTCGAACAAATTCACCCCTCCACTTC
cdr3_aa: CASGQHRDRVSARTNSPLHF

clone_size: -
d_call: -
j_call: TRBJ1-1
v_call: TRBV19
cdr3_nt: TGTGCCAGTAACCCTCTCCCCGGGACTTCGAACACTGAAGCTTTCTTT
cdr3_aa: CASNPLPGTSNTEAFF

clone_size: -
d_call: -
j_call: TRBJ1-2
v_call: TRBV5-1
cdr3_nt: TGCGCCAGCAGCGTGAACAGGGTTGGCTACACCTTC
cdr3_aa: CASSVNRVGYTF

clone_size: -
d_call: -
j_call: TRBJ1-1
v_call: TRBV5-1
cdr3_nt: TGCGCCAGCAGCTTATCCCAGGGCACTGAAGCTTTCTTT
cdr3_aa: CASSLSQGTEAFF

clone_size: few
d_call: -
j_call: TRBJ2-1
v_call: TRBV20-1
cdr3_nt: TGCAGTGCAACGGCGCAGCCTCCCAAGCAGTTCTTC
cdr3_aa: CSATAQPPKQFF

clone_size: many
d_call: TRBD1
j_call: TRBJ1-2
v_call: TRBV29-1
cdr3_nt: TGCAGCGTTGAATTGGGGGACAGCGGCTACACCTTC
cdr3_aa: CSVELGDSGYTF

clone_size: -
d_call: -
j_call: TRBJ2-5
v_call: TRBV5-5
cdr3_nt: TGTGCCAACAGATTGGGCCATTCAGGAGTCCCGGAGACCCGGTACTTC
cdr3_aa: CANRLGHSGVPETRYF

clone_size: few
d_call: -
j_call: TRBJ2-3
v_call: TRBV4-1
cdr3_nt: TGCGCCAGCAGCCAGCGAGGACCCGAAGAAACTAGCACAGATACGCAGTATTTT
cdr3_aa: CASSQRGPEETSTDTQYF

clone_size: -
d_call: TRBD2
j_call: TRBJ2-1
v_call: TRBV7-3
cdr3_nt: TGTGCCAGCAGCTCCTCCGGGACTAGCGGGAGGGCCTTAGGCCATGAGCAGTTCTTC
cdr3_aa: CASSSSGTSGRALGHEQFF

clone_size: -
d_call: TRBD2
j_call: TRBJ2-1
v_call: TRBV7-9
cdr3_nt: TGTGCCAGCAGGCGAAAAGGACTAGCGGATTACAATGAGCAGTTCTTC
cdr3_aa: CASRRKGLADYNEQFF

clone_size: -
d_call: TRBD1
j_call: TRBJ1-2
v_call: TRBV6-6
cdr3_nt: TGTGTCAGCAGCCAGACAGGGCTTAACTATGGCTACACCTTC
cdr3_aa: CVSSQTGLNYGYTF

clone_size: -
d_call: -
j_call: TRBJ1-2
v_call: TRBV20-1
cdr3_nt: TGTAGTGTCGCGGCAGGGAACAACTATGGCTACACCTTC
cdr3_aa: CSVAAGNNYGYTF

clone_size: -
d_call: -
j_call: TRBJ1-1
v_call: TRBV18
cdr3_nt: TGTACCAGCTCACCTGGGGGGCGGGAAGCTTTCTTT
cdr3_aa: CTSSPGGREAFF

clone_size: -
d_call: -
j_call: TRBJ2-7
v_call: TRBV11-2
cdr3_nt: TGTGCCAGCATCTTAGGGGTGACCTATGAGCAGTACTTC
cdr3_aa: CASILGVTYEQYF

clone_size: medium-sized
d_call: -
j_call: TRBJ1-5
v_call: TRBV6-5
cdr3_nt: TGTGCCAGCAGTTTCCCTAATCAGCCCCAGCATTTT
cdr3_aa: CASSFPNQPQHF

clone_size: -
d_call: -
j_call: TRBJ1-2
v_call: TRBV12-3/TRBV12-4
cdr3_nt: TGTGCCAGCAGCCCCAGACAGGCTCGAACTAACTATGACTACACCTTC
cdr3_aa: CASSPRQARTNYDYTF

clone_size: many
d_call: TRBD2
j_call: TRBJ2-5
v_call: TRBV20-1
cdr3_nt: TGCAGTGCTATCACCGGGACTAGTCAAGAGACCCAGTACTTC
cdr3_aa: CSAITGTSQETQYF

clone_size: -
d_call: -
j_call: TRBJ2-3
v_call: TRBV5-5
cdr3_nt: TGTGTCAGCAGCTTTCTGGGGGATACGCAGTATTTT
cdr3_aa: CVSSFLGDTQYF

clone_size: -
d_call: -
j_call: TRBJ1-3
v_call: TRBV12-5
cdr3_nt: TGTGCTAGTGCCACCACCCGGGGGGCTAGCGGAAACACCATATATTTT
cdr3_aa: CASATTRGASGNTIYF

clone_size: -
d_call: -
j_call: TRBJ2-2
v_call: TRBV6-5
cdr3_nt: TGTGCCAGCAGCCCGAGGTTAGACTGGGAGTTGTTTTTT
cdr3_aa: CASSPRLDWELFF

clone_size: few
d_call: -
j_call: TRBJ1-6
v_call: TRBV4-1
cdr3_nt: TGCGCCAGCAGCAGCGGGAGCCGCGGATCACCCCTCCACTTT
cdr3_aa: CASSSGSRGSPLHF

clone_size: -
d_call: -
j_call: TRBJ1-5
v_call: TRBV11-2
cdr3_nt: TGTGCCAGCAGCATATCGGGGTACCAGCCCCAGCATTTT
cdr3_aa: CASSISGYQPQHF

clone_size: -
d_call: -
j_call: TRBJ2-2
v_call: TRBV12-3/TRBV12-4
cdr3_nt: TGTGTCAGCAGTTTTTACTGGGGGTTGATGAACACCGGGGAGCTGTTTTTC
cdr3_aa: CVSSFYWGLMNTGELFF

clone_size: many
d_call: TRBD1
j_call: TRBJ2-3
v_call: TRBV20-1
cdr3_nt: TGCAGTGCTGACGGGACAGGGCCGAACACAGATACGCAGTATTTT
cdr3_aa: CSADGTGPNTDTQYF

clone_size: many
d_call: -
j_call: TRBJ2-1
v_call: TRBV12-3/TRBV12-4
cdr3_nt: TGTGCCAGCAGACAGTCGGGACTCGCTGGAGATGAGCAGTTCTTC
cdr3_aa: CASRQSGLAGDEQFF

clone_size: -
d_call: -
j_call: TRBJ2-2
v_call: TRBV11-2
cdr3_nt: TGTGCCAACAGCCTAAATAGCGCCGTCACCGGGGAACTGTTTTTT
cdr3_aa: CANSLNSAVTGELFF

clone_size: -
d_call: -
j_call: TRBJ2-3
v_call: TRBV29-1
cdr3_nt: TGCAGCGTTGAACATCTCGGACGGAACACAGATACACAGTATTTT
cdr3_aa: CSVEHLGRNTDTQYF

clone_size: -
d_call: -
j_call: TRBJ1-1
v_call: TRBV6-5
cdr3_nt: TGTGCCATGATAAGGACGGGTAGTGGAACTGAAGCTTTCTTT
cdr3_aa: CAMIRTGSGTEAFF

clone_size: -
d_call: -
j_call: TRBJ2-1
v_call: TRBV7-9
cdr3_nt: TGTGCCAGCAGCTTAGGTATATTTTACAATGAGCAGTTCTTC
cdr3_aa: CASSLGIFYNEQFF

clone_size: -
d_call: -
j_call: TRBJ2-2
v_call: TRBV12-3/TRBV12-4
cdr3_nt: TGTGCCAGCAGTTTTTACTGGGGGTTGGTGAACACTGGGGAGCTGTTTTTT
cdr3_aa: CASSFYWGLVNTGELFF

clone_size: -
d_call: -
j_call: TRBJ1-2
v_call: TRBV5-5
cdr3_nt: TGTGCCAGCAGCTTGGCAAGTTATGGCTACACCTTC
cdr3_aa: CASSLASYGYTF

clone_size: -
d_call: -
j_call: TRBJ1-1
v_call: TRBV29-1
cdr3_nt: TGCAGCGTCCGCCGGGGGGGAGAAAGCACTGAAGCTTCCTTT
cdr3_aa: CSVRRGGESTEASF

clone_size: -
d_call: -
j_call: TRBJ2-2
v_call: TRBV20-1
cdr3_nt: TGCAGTGCTAGAAATTCTTGGACCGGGGAGCTGTTTTTT
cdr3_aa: CSARNSWTGELFF

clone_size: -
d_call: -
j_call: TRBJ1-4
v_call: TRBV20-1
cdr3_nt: TGCGGTGGGGGAGGGCCTAATGAAAAACTGTTTTTT
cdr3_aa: CGGGGPNEKLFF

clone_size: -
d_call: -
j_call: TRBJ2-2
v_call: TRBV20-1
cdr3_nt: TGCAGTGCCTATCTGGGACAGAACACCGGGGAGCTGTTTTTT
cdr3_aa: CSAYLGQNTGELFF

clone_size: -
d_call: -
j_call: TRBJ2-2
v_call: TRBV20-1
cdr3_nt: TGCAGTGCTAGAGATGGCGGGGAGTACACCGGGGAGCTGTATTTT
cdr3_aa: CSARDGGEYTGELYF

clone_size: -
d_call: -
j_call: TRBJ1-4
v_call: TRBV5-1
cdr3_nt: TGCGCCAGCAGTCCCGGGGGCTGGGGTGAAAAACTGTTTTTT
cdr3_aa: CASSPGGWGEKLFF